A single sample is the source of the 14 T cell receptor beta chains below, sequenced in a study of STAT5B mutations in CD4+ large granular lymphocyte leukemia. Data came from immunoSEQ multiplex PCR; TCRdb stores just in-frame clones and leaves some out. Of approximately 32,000 clones listed, about 91% are singletons. Source material: CD4+ T cells from blood buffy coats. These receptors were obtained from a human donor in good health.

The chain uses TRBV18 and TRBJ2-1; 12 positions match TRBD2. Germline V CDR1 and CDR2: KGHSH, LQKENI. The CDR3 runs 15 residues. With V trimmed by 3 bases and J by 13 bases, 10 bases remained unmatched. DNA of the CDR3: TGTGCCAGCTCACCTCCGGGACTAGCGGGCAATAAACAGTTCTTC. This codes for CASSPPGLAGNKQFF.

The rearrangement joins TRBV7-9 to TRBJ2-7; the D gene is possibly TRBD2 (6 bases). V shed 5 bases and J shed 1 base, with 18 bases lying between them. The CDR3 loop spans 16 amino acids. Germline V gene data show CDR1 as SEHNR and CDR2 as FQNEAQ (reference sequence). CDR3 nucleotides: TGTGCCAGCAGCCGCGCTCTAGCGCATACTTCCTACGAGCAGTACTTC. This gives the protein CASSRALAHTSYEQYF.

This clone was recorded once. V usage is TRBV4-1 and J usage is TRBJ1-6; perhaps TRBD1 as D (6 bases). Trimming took 1 base from V and 7 from J, leaving 11 bases between them. This CDR3 is built from 15 residues. Germline V lookup: CDR1 MGHRA, CDR2 YSYEKL. The CDR3 protein is CASSQGTVRNSPLHF. The CDR3 DNA follows: TGCGCCAGCAGCCAAGGGACAGTGAGAAATTCACCCCTCCACTTT.

The chain has TRBV28 and TRBJ1-2; no reliable D call. V was cut by 7 bases and J by 4 bases, with 10 bases left in between. The V gene's germline CDR1 is MDHEN and CDR2 SYDVKM. This CDR3 comprises 12 residues. This CDR3 reads CASNEILYGYTF. In nucleotides, the CDR3 is TGTGCCAGCAATGAGATTCTCTATGGCTACACCTTC.

J is TRBJ2-2 and V is TRBV6-1; no clear D gene. The CDR3 has 15 residues. Germline CDR1 and CDR2: MNHNS and SASEGT. Between the trimmed V and J ends, which lost 8 bases and 0 bases, there was a span of 13 bases. The CDR3 protein is CASRRPSTNTGELFF. The CDR3, as DNA: TGTGCCAGCCGACGGCCTAGTACGAACACCGGGGAGCTGTTTTTT.

V usage is TRBV19 and J usage is TRBJ1-2, with D unresolved. The CDR3 has 15 residues. V was trimmed by 3 bases and J by 0 bases, leaving 11 bases between them. CDR1 and CDR2 from the germline V gene are LNHDA and SQIVND (reference sequence). CDR3 coding DNA: TGTGCCAGTAGTATGGCGCGAGTACCTAACTATGGCTACACCTTC. Translating gives CASSMARVPNYGYTF.

J is TRBJ1-6 and V is TRBV9; D is perhaps TRBD1 (5 bases). Looked up from germline, CDR1 is SGDLS and CDR2 is YYNGEE. CDR3 length: 15 amino acids. V lost 0 bases and J 10 bases, leaving 14 bases between the germline ends. The CDR3 DNA reads TGTGCCAGCAGCGTAGATCTCAGGTCAGGGTCACCCCTCCACTTT. The encoded protein is CASSVDLRSGSPLHF.

The chain couples TRBV7-2 to TRBJ2-1, with TRBD1 identical over 10 bases. The CDR3 totals 16 residues. V lost 3 bases and J lost 8; bases outside the gene matches: 10. CDR1 and CDR2 (germline): SGHTA, FQGNSA. The CDR3 reads CASSFLGDRGGYEQFF. The CDR3 DNA is TGTGCCAGCAGCTTCCTCGGGGACAGGGGAGGATATGAGCAGTTCTTC. The full variable domain, rest sourced from reference TRBV7-2 and TRBJ2-1, is GAGVSQSPSNKVTEKGKDVELRCDPISGHTALYWYRQSLGQGLEFLIYFQGNSAPDKSGLPSDRFSAERTGGSVSTLTIQRTQQEDSAVYLCASSFLGDRGGYEQFFGPGTRLTVL.

The rearrangement joins TRBV5-1 to TRBJ2-7; 7 bases match TRBD2. V trimming: 4 bases; J trimming: 5 bases; junction bases outside the gene matches: 9. The CDR3 covers 14 residues. Germline V CDR1 and CDR2: SGHRS, YFSETQ. Here the CDR3 reads CASSDWGGSDEQYF. CDR3 in DNA: TGCGCCAGCAGCGATTGGGGCGGGAGCGACGAGCAGTACTTC.

This chain connects TRBV15 to TRBJ2-7; 7 bases align to TRBD1. V shed 5 bases, J shed 2 bases, and the junction held 12 bases outside the gene matches. The germline V gene has CDR1 LNHNV and CDR2 YYDKDF (reference sequence). CDR3 length: 16 residues. The CDR3 protein is CATSSSNWDRPYEQYF. The CDR3 DNA follows: TGTGCCACCAGCTCCTCCAACTGGGACAGACCCTACGAGCAGTACTTC.

This rearrangement joins TRBV7-9 to TRBJ2-3; perhaps TRBD2 as D (5 bases). The germline V gene has CDR1 SEHNR and CDR2 FQNEAQ (reference sequence). V lost 2 bases and J 4 bases, leaving 13 bases between the germline ends. This CDR3 region has 15 residues. As DNA, the CDR3 is TGTGCCAGCAGCTTAAACGGGGAAAATTCAGATACGCAGTATTTT. Its translation: CASSLNGENSDTQYF. The full variable domain, rest sourced from reference TRBV7-9 and TRBJ2-3, is DTGVSQNPRHKITKRGQNVTFRCDPISEHNRLYWYRQTLGQGPEFLTYFQNEAQLEKSRLLSDRFSAERPKGSFSTLEIQRTEQGDSAMYLCASSLNGENSDTQYFGPGTRLTVL.

The V gene is TRBV10-3, the J gene TRBJ2-3, with TRBD2 as a possible D gene (7 bases). V lost 4 bases and J lost 2, with 19 bases in between. The CDR3 has 17 residues. CDR1 ENHRY and CDR2 SYGVKD come from the germline V gene. This chain's CDR3 is CAISAPLGGGTTDTQYF. The CDR3 DNA is TGTGCCATCAGTGCACCTCTAGGGGGGGGGACCACAGATACGCAGTATTTT.

The CDR3 sequence: CASSLGAGVPYNEQFF. The CDR3 bases are TGTGCCAGCAGCCTGGGTGCGGGGGTCCCCTACAATGAGCAGTTCTTC. The V gene is TRBV7-2, the J gene TRBJ2-1, with 7 bases identical to TRBD2. The J segment lost 2 bases and the V segment lost 5 bases, leaving 9 bases of the junction unmatched. CDR3 length: 16 residues. The germline CDR1 and CDR2 sequences are SGHTA and FQGNSA.

The chain recombines TRBV5-1 with TRBJ1-5; 9 bases align to TRBD1. The CDR3 has 14 residues. The trim removed 4 bases at V and 7 bases at J, leaving 6 bases unmatched. CDR1 is SGHRS, CDR2 YFSETQ, per germline. CDR3 coding DNA: TGCGCCAGCAGCACCGGGACAGGGCAGCAGCCCCAGCATTTT. The encoded protein is CASSTGTGQQPQHF.